The entry below gives a single T cell receptor (beta chain) sequence along with its context. What it binds is not known. Stated time point: week 23, last vaccination. Vaccine doses each comprised 300 ug of mutant IDH1 20-mer peptide, with topical imiquimod. The donors' diagnosis was new WHO grade 3 or 4 astrocytoma that was IDH1-mutant and ATRX-lost. TCRdb keeps only in-frame clones here, not all; method: immunoSEQ multiplex PCR. Among about 77,000 clones listed, roughly 85% were seen once. The data originate from a study of a mutant IDH1 vaccine in newly diagnosed glioma. Study details: Radiotherapy alone preceded vaccination by 4-6 weeks; alternatively, vaccination started with temozolomide cycles. Patients previously underwent radiotherapy, temozolomide, or both, and most underwent both.

Germline loops: CDR1 MNHEY, CDR2 SMNVEV (reference sequence). The V end lost 3 bases, the J end lost 3 bases, and 9 bases lay between the germline ends. The CDR3 runs 13 residues. Study-wide results and limits: Pseudoprogression appears to have had no connection to changes in top peripheral T cell clonotypes.

The source was PBMCs, collected from a glioma patient whose treatment included an IDH1 peptide vaccine. The TCR sequence derives from a woman between 50 and 59 years old with glioma. V gene TRBV27 combines with J gene TRBJ2-7; tentatively, D is TRBD2 (5 bases). CDR3: CASSFGRDYEQYF. CDR3 in DNA: TGTGCCAGCAGTTTCGGACGGGACTACGAGCAGTACTTC.